This T cell receptor beta chain was found in a study of blood T cell repertoires in COVID-19. Study-wide background: The samples span acute and convalescent COVID-19 from the United States, Italy and Spain.

This CDR3 region has 15 residues. Per the germline V gene, CDR1 is SGHDT and CDR2 is YYEEEE. Trimming shortened V by 4 bases and J by 10 bases, and 18 bases separated the two germline ends. Generated by immunoSEQ multiplex PCR, the TCRdb table keeps only in-frame clones and is missing some. The repertoire includes around 700,000 clones, about 90% of them detected once, and under 0.3% sits in the top ten. Sequencing was performed on peripheral blood. This chain links TRBV5-6 with TRBJ1-6, with D possibly matching TRBD1 (6 bases). This sequence was found in a woman aged 18-30 years with acute or convalescent COVID-19. The DNA for the CDR3 is TGTGCCAGCAGCCCGACAACAGGGTGGGGATCACCCCTCCACTTT. Translation gives CASSPTTGWGSPLHF.